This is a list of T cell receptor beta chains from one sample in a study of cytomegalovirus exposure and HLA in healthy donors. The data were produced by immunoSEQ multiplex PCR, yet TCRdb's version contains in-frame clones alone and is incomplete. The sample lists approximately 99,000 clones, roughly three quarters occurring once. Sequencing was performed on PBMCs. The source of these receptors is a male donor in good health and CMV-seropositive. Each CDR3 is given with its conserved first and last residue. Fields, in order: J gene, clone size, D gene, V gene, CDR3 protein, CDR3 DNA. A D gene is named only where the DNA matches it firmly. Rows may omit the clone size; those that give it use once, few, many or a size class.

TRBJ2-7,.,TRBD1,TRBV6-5,CASSLRDSFYEQYF,TGTGCCAGCAGCCTCCGGGACAGTTTCTACGAGCAGTACTTC
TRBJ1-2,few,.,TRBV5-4,CASSLGGGRDSYGYTF,TGTGCCAGCAGCTTGGGGGGAGGGAGGGATAGCTATGGCTACACCTTC
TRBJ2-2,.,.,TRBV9,CASSPGWRTGELFF,TGTGCCAGCAGCCCAGGATGGCGCACCGGGGAGCTGTTTTTT
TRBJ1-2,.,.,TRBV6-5,CASRGGGGHGYTF,TGTGCCAGCAGGGGCGGGGGGGGGCATGGCTACACCTTC
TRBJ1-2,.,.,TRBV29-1,CSVSGETYGYTF,TGCAGCGTGTCAGGGGAAACCTATGGCTACACCTTC
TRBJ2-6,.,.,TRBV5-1,CASSSGTFNSGANVLTF,TGCGCCAGCAGCTCCGGGACTTTTAATAGTGGGGCCAACGTCCTGACTTTC
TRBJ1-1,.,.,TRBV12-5,CASGRRTGWGNTEAFF,TGTGCTAGTGGTCGCCGCACAGGGTGGGGGAACACTGAAGCTTTCTTT
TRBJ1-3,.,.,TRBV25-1,CASSDRAGAGNTIYF,TGTGCCAGCAGTGATCGGGCAGGGGCTGGAAACACCATATATTTT
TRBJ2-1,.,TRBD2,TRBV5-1,CASSLRGGHEQFF,TGCGCCAGCAGCTTACGGGGGGGCCATGAGCAGTTCTTC
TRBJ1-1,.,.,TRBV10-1,CASSPQQNTEAFF,TGCGCCAGCAGTCCCCAACAGAACACTGAAGCTTTCTTT
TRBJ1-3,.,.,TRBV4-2,CASSQNSGASGNTIYF,TGTGCCAGCAGCCAAAACTCGGGAGCCTCTGGAAACACCATATATTTT
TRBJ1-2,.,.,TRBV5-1,CASSPDSPYGYTF,TGCGCCAGCAGCCCAGACAGCCCCTATGGCTACACCTTC
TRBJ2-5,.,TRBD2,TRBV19,CASSMLAGGGETQYF,TGTGCCAGTAGTATGCTAGCGGGGGGCGGGGAGACCCAGTACTTC
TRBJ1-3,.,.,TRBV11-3,CASSLGQSGNTIYF,TGTGCCAGCAGCTTAGGGCAGTCTGGAAACACCATATATTTT
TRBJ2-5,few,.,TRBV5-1,CASSLDVRETQYF,TGCGCCAGCAGCTTGGATGTTCGAGAGACCCAGTACTTC
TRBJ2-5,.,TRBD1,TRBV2,CASSGQGRETQYF,TGTGCCAGCAGCGGACAGGGTAGGGAGACCCAGTACTTC
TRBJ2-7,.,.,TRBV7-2,CASSGMVAYEQYF,TGTGCCAGCTCCGGGATGGTAGCCTACGAGCAGTACTTC
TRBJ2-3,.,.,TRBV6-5,CASSQRNRAADTQYF,TGTGCCAGCAGTCAACGGAACAGGGCGGCAGATACGCAGTATTTT
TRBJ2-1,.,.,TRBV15,CATSRHKSTGNEQFF,TGTGCCACCAGCAGACACAAATCTACAGGGAATGAGCAGTTCTTC
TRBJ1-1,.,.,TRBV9,CASSATGWTEAFF,TGTGCCAGCAGCGCCACGGGATGGACTGAAGCTTTCTTT
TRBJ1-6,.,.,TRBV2,CASSEGWATDSSYNSPLHF,TGTGCCAGCAGTGAAGGTTGGGCGACGGACAGCTCCTATAATTCACCCCTCCACTTT
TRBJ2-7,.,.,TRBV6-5,CASSYQPRSYEQYF,TGTGCCAGCAGTTACCAACCCCGCTCCTACGAGCAGTACTTC
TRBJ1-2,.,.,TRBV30,CAWSEVTPSIVSRGYTF,TGTGCCTGGAGTGAAGTAACCCCATCTATCGTTTCTCGTGGCTACACCTTC
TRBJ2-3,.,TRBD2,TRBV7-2,CASSTRTSGPNTQYF,TGTGCCAGCAGCACAAGGACTAGCGGGCCCAATACGCAGTATTTT
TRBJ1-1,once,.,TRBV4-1,CASSLGAGDTEAFF,TGCGCCAGCAGCCTCGGAGCGGGGGACACTGAAGCTTTCTTT
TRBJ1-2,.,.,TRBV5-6,CASSRPGLRAGRDYGYTF,TGTGCCAGCAGCCGACCGGGTCTCCGGGCGGGGCGCGACTATGGCTACACCTTC
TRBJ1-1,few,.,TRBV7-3,CASSVGLGAEAFF,TGTGCCAGCAGCGTCGGGTTAGGGGCTGAAGCTTTCTTT
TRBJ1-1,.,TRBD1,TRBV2,CASKVQGADRTEAFF,TGTGCCAGCAAGGTGCAGGGGGCAGATAGGACTGAAGCTTTCTTT
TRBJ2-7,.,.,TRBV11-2,CASSRSAYEQYF,TGTGCCAGCAGCCGCAGTGCCTACGAGCAGTACTTC
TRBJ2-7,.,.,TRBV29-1,CSVSDSSYEQYF,TGCAGCGTCTCGGACAGTTCTTACGAGCAGTACTTC
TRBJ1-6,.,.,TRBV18,CASSPNGNSPLHF,TGTGCCAGCTCACCAAACGGGAATTCACCCCTCCACTTT
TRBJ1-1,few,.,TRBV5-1,CASSLGSLSAEAFF,TGCGCCAGCAGCTTGGGCAGTTTAAGCGCTGAAGCTTTCTTT
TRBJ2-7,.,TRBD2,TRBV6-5,CASSRPGLGLYEQYF,TGTGCCAGCAGTCGACCGGGACTAGGACTTTACGAGCAGTACTTC
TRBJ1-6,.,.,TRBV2,CASSLQGSYNSPLHF,TGTGCCAGCAGCCTACAGGGCTCCTATAATTCACCCCTCCACTTT
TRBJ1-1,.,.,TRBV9,CASSAYLGAQNTEAFF,TGTGCCAGCAGCGCCTATCTAGGCGCCCAGAACACTGAAGCTTTCTTT
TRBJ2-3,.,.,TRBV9,CASSVTPKRAEPSTDTQYF,TGTGCCAGCAGCGTAACCCCCAAGCGAGCAGAACCTAGCACAGATACGCAGTATTTT
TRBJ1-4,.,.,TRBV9,CASSPQVVPNEKLFF,TGTGCCAGCAGCCCACAGGTGGTACCAAATGAAAAACTGTTTTTT
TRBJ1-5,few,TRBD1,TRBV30,CAWSPLYPTGGNQPQHF,TGTGCCTGGAGTCCCCTATATCCGACAGGGGGCAATCAGCCCCAGCATTTT